This record looks at one T cell receptor beta chain sequence and its context. As yet, its antigen is unknown. Both 60 Vbeta primers and 13 Jbeta primers went into the PCR. Profiling relied on immunoSEQ multiplex PCR, and the TCRdb table lists in-frame clones only, not all of them. The table shows roughly 120,000 clones, with 80% occurring only once. This specimen belongs to a study of cytomegalovirus exposure and HLA in healthy donors. Study-wide findings and caveats: Sequences of the TCR beta chain were said to predict the HLA-A and HLA-B alleles of most subjects accurately.

The germline V gene encodes CDR1 SEHNR and CDR2 FQNEAQ (reference sequence). This CDR3 region has 14 residues. V was shortened by 5 bases and J by 5 bases, with 15 bases between the two germline ends. The chain uses TRBV7-9 and TRBJ2-5; D may be TRBD2 (6 bases). The sequence came from a male donor in good health and CMV-seronegative. The sample was PBMCs. This CDR3 reads CASSPSTGVETQYF. The DNA for the CDR3 is TGTGCCAGCAGCCCCTCCACGGGGGTGGAGACCCAGTACTTC.